Listed here are 25 T cell receptor beta chains from one sample, sequenced in a study of radiotherapy plus CTLA-4 blockade in lung cancer. Profiled with immunoSEQ multiplex PCR; TCRdb holds only in-frame clones, not every one. The sample includes under 25,000 clones, 73% of them seen just once. The source material was peripheral blood, sampled from a patient treated with radiotherapy plus ipilimumab. These receptors all come from a human donor with non-small cell lung cancer who had stable disease on radiotherapy plus ipilimumab.

The gene calls are TRBV6-1 and TRBJ2-7; D is uncertain. Germline V gene lookup returns CDR1 MNHNS and CDR2 SASEGT. V lost 7 bases and J lost 3, with 10 bases in between. The CDR3 sequence is 12 residues long. CDR3 nucleotide sequence: TGTGCCAGCACAGTCAGTGGCTACGAGCAGTACTTC. Residues: CASTVSGYEQYF.

V is TRBV7-2 and J is TRBJ2-5; TRBD2 matches 8 bases. The CDR3 is 15 amino acids. V gave up 2 bases and J gave up 2 bases; unmatched junction bases: 4. CDR1 and CDR2 (germline): SGHTA, FQGNSA. The CDR3 coding sequence is TGTGCCAGCAGCTTACGGCTAGCGGGTCAAGAGACCCAGTACTTC. Translation gives CASSLRLAGQETQYF.

This chain connects TRBV5-1 to TRBJ2-2; D unclear. From germline, CDR1 is SGHRS and CDR2 YFSETQ. V dropped 1 base and J dropped 5 bases, with 9 bases sitting between them. The length of the CDR3 is 14 residues. CDR3 coding DNA: TGCGCCAGCAGCTTGTCGGGCACTACCGGGGAGCTGTTTTTT. Its translation: CASSLSGTTGELFF.

The sample holds a few counts of this clone. The chain carries TRBV7-9 and TRBJ2-1, with TRBD2 matching 9 bases. Per germline, CDR1 SEHNR and CDR2 FQNEAQ (reference sequence). Trimming cost V 7 bases and J 4 bases; bases outside gene matches: 17. CDR3 length equals 18 residues. CDR3 sequence (DNA): TGTGCCAGCATCCCGAGCGGGGGGACGGGAGGGCCGTACAATGAGCAGTTCTTC. It codes for CASIPSGGTGGPYNEQFF.

The chain carries TRBV29-1 and TRBJ2-5; 9 nucleotides match TRBD1. Germline CDR1 is SQVTM and CDR2 is ANQGSEA. The J segment lost 5 bases and the V segment lost 5 bases, leaving 9 bases of the junction unmatched. The CDR3 is 14 amino acids. The CDR3 DNA reads as TGCAGCGTTACCCCCGGGACAGGGTTGGAGACCCAGTACTTC. Translating gives CSVTPGTGLETQYF.

V usage is TRBV10-1 and J usage is TRBJ2-7; no reliable D call. The CDR3 length is 13 residues. V was pared by 6 bases and J by 6 bases, with 15 bases between. Germline V lookup: CDR1 WNHNN, CDR2 SYGVQD (reference sequence). The CDR3 DNA is TGCGCCAGCAGCGCAACTTACTTCTTCGAGCAGTACTTC. As protein: CASSATYFFEQYF.

The V gene is TRBV4-1, the J gene TRBJ2-7, with a possible D match to TRBD2 (6 bases). V was pared by 1 base and J by 5 bases, with 15 bases between. Germline values: CDR1 MGHRA, CDR2 YSYEKL. The CDR3 runs 15 residues. The CDR3 sequence is CASSQGSRGRNEQYF. The CDR3 coding sequence is TGCGCCAGCAGCCAAGGATCACGGGGGAGGAACGAGCAGTACTTC.

The V gene is TRBV6-4, the J gene TRBJ2-1; 11 bases match TRBD2. This CDR3 is built from 17 residues. V was pared by 2 bases and J by 5 bases, with 8 bases of the junction left unmatched. Looked up from germline, CDR1 is MRHNA and CDR2 is SNTAGT. This CDR3 reads CASSDTKLAGAHNEQFF. CDR3 DNA: TGTGCCAGCAGTGACACGAAACTAGCGGGAGCCCACAATGAGCAGTTCTTC.

The chain is built from TRBV19 and TRBJ2-5, with TRBD2 as a possible D gene (7 bases). CDR3 length equals 15 residues. CDR1 LNHDA and CDR2 SQIVND come from the germline V gene (reference sequence). The V and J ends lost 4 bases and 5 bases respectively, with 17 bases between them. The CDR3 DNA follows: TGTGCCAGTAGTACGGGGGGCGCCCGGACGGAGACCCAGTACTTC. Encoded protein: CASSTGGARTETQYF.

V usage is TRBV5-1 and J usage is TRBJ2-2; no clear D. The CDR3 loop spans 16 amino acids. V lost 0 bases and J 0 bases, leaving 9 bases between the germline ends. Germline-derived CDR1 and CDR2 are SGHRS and YFSETQ. This CDR3 reads CASSLETVANTGELFF. Written as DNA, the CDR3 is TGCGCCAGCAGCTTGGAGACGGTCGCGAACACCGGGGAGCTGTTTTTT.

The genes are TRBV4-2 and TRBJ1-1; D might be TRBD1 (6 bases). The germline V gene encodes CDR1 LGHNA and CDR2 YNFKEQ. CDR3 length equals 14 residues. Trimming left V 4 bases short and J 3 bases short, with 12 bases between. The CDR3: CASSLPRGDTEAFF. CDR3 coding DNA: TGTGCCAGCAGCCTTCCCAGGGGAGACACTGAAGCTTTCTTT.

V gene TRBV11-2 combines with J gene TRBJ2-7; 8 nucleotides line up with TRBD1. The CDR3 sequence is 15 residues long. With 1 base clipped from V and 1 base from J, the junction kept 3 bases outside the gene matches. Germline loops: CDR1 SGHAT, CDR2 FQNNGV. The CDR3 sequence: CASSLGQGQSYEQYF. The CDR3 nucleotides read TGTGCCAGCAGCTTAGGACAGGGGCAATCCTACGAGCAGTACTTC. Variable domain in full (rest from reference TRBV11-2 and TRBJ2-7): EAGVAQSPRYKIIEKRQSVAFWCNPISGHATLYWYQQILGQGPKLLIQFQNNGVVDDSQLPKDRFSAERLKGVDSTLKIQPAKLEDSAVYLCASSLGQGQSYEQYFGPGTRLTVT.

This clone was counted between two and nine times. This sequence joins TRBV7-2 and TRBJ2-5; tentative D call: TRBD2 (5 bases). There are 16 residues in the CDR3. Trimming stripped 1 base from V and 1 base from J, with 13 bases between. CDR1 and CDR2 (germline): SGHTA, FQGNSA. Written as DNA, the CDR3 is TGTGCCAGCAGCTTAGTTGCGGGTTGGGGCCAAGAGACCCAGTACTTC. This translates into CASSLVAGWGQETQYF.

The chain combines TRBV7-2 with TRBJ2-7; D perhaps matches TRBD1 (6 bases). Per the germline V gene, CDR1 is SGHTA and CDR2 is FQGNSA. This CDR3 region has 18 residues. Trimming pared 3 bases from V and 3 bases from J, leaving 24 bases between. CDR3 in amino acids: CASSFRGNASAYDYEQYF. CDR3 nucleotide sequence: TGTGCCAGCAGCTTTAGGGGGAATGCTTCGGCTTATGACTACGAGCAGTACTTC.

This sequence joins TRBV13 and TRBJ1-3; no clear D. The germline gives CDR1 PRHDT, CDR2 FYEKMQ (reference sequence). Trimming stripped 5 bases from V and 4 bases from J, with 15 bases between. This CDR3 is built from 15 residues. CDR3: CASSRRESSGNTIYF. In nucleotides, the CDR3 is TGTGCCAGCAGCCGCCGGGAGTCAAGCGGAAACACCATATATTTT.

The chain combines TRBV13 with TRBJ2-7, with D hard to call. V dropped 4 bases and J dropped 4 bases, with 8 bases sitting between them. CDR1 and CDR2 (germline): PRHDT, FYEKMQ (reference sequence). The CDR3 totals 12 residues. CDR3 sequence (DNA): TGTGCCAGCAGCTCTATGGAATACGAGCAGTACTTC. Translation gives CASSSMEYEQYF.

The rearrangement links TRBV27 to TRBJ1-1, with 7 bases aligning to TRBD1. The CDR3 is 15 amino acids. The junction had 11 bases not matched to a gene; V was cut back by 5 bases and J by 5 bases. CDR1 is MNHEY, CDR2 SMNVEV, per germline (reference sequence). In DNA, the CDR3 is TGTGCCAGCAGTACCCTGACAGGGCCGGGGACTGAAGCTTTCTTT. Its translation: CASSTLTGPGTEAFF.

The sample holds one count of this clone. V and J are TRBV5-4 and TRBJ2-2; 7 bases line up with TRBD2. The CDR3 totals 16 residues. Trimming removed 4 bases from V and 4 bases from J; junction bases left unmatched: 10. Germline CDR1 is SGHNT and CDR2 is YYREEE (reference sequence). CDR3 sequence: CASSATSQIITGELFF. The CDR3 DNA reads TGTGCCAGCAGCGCGACTAGCCAAATAATCACCGGGGAGCTGTTTTTT.

This clone was observed a handful of times. This chain links TRBV6-5 with TRBJ2-3; D perhaps matches TRBD1 (6 bases). V was trimmed by 6 bases and J by 0 bases, leaving 10 bases between them. The CDR3 covers 14 residues. Per the germline V gene, CDR1 is MNHEY and CDR2 is SVGAGI. In nucleotides, the CDR3 is TGTGCCAGCAGCCCGGGACACAGCACAGATACGCAGTATTTT. Amino acid sequence: CASSPGHSTDTQYF.

The V and J genes are TRBV5-4 and TRBJ2-1; 7 bases match TRBD2. The germline CDR1 and CDR2 sequences are SGHNT and YYREEE (reference sequence). The CDR3 runs 13 residues. V gave up 4 bases and J gave up 10 bases; unmatched junction bases: 8. CDR3: CASSQRGEGEQFF. DNA of the CDR3: TGTGCCAGCAGCCAGCGGGGTGAGGGCGAGCAGTTCTTC.

This sequence joins TRBV29-1 and TRBJ2-2, with a tentative D call TRBD2 (5 bases). V shed 3 bases and J shed 2 bases, with 10 bases lying between them. Germline V gives CDR1 SQVTM, CDR2 ANQGSEA. The length of the CDR3 is 14 residues. The chain's CDR3 is CSVDSDSNTGELFF. For the CDR3, the DNA is TGCAGCGTTGATAGCGATTCTAACACCGGGGAGCTGTTTTTT.

The CDR3 protein is CASSISRTRGNEQFF. The CDR3, as DNA: TGTGCCAGTAGTATTTCCAGGACTAGGGGTAATGAGCAGTTCTTC. The chain couples TRBV19 to TRBJ2-1; 7 bases line up with TRBD2. The CDR3 totals 15 residues. Germline CDR1 LNHDA, CDR2 SQIVND (reference sequence). V dropped 3 bases and J dropped 7; count of bases not matched to a gene: 9.

V is TRBV5-1 and J is TRBJ2-1; TRBD1 matches 11 bases. Trimming at V came to 0 bases and at J to 3 bases, leaving 2 bases not matched to a gene. The CDR3 length is 16 residues. Looked up from germline, CDR1 is SGHRS and CDR2 is YFSETQ. CDR3 sequence reads: CASSLGTGGLYNEQFF. CDR3 DNA sequence: TGCGCCAGCAGCTTGGGGACAGGGGGCCTCTACAATGAGCAGTTCTTC.

The rearrangement uses TRBV11-3 and TRBJ2-7; TRBD2 matches 9 bases. The CDR3 runs to 19 residues. The J segment lost 5 bases and the V segment lost 1 base, leaving 18 bases of the junction unmatched. Germline V gene sequence: CDR1 SGHNT, CDR2 YENEEA. CDR3 in DNA: TGTGCCAGCAGCTTAGGTGACAGATTAGCGGGAGCTGGCACAGACGAGCAGTACTTC. Protein: CASSLGDRLAGAGTDEQYF.

This clone was picked up a small number of times. V and J are TRBV18 and TRBJ2-2, with a possible D match to TRBD2 (5 bases). V shed 6 bases and J shed 4 bases, with 15 bases lying between them. Germline values: CDR1 KGHSH, CDR2 LQKENI. The CDR3 is 15 residues long. The CDR3 is CASSRGQRSTGELFF. In DNA form, the CDR3 reads TGTGCCAGCTCCCGGGGTCAGAGAAGCACCGGGGAGCTGTTTTTT.